Listed below are T cell receptor beta chains from one sample, sequenced in a study of siplizumab effects on memory and regulatory T cells. Sequencing used immunoSEQ multiplex PCR; TCRdb keeps in-frame clones, though not all of them. The profile shows approximately 100,000 clones, approximately 92% of them singletons. Sequencing was performed on CD4+ T cells sorted from blood. These receptors were obtained from a human donor in good health. Some clones in this sample may be carry-over from other donors' samples. Both conserved end residues are trimmed from each CDR3. The order of the fields is CDR3 length, V gene, J gene, CDR3 protein.

>14|TRBV7-8|TRBJ2-1
ASSSTTSGSYNEQF
>15|TRBV11-2|TRBJ1-4
ASSSTTTGVPNEKLF
>10|TRBV29-1|TRBJ2-2
SVRHPSGELF
>18|TRBV1|TRBJ2-1
TSSLPGTSGRAATYNEQF
>14|TRBV28|TRBJ1-5
ASSTRGGARNQPQH
>12|TRBV11-3|TRBJ2-3
ASSLGGGTDTQY
>11|TRBV5-8|TRBJ1-1
ASSLGGRLVAF
>14|TRBV7-8|TRBJ2-1
ASSLGLRESGNEQF
>13|TRBV30|TRBJ1-1
AWSVMGLTDTEAF
>13|TRBV6-5|TRBJ2-3
ASRSSGVPTDTQY
>12|TRBV2|TRBJ2-2
ASRTAPNTGELF
>12|TRBV7-2|TRBJ2-5
ASSPGRQTVTQY
>11|TRBV7-2|TRBJ1-2
ASSLEGGYGYT
>13|TRBV7-3|TRBJ2-2
ASSLSGLTTGELF
>12|TRBV7-9|TRBJ2-5
ASSLGSAGTLQY
>13|TRBV4-1|TRBJ2-3
ASSQLESATDTQY
>11|TRBV30|TRBJ2-5
AWSYRGQDIQY
>15|TRBV5-8|TRBJ2-3
ASSLGLAGFSTDTQY
>14|TRBV28|TRBJ1-5
ASRPPQGGINQPQH
>11|TRBV7-9|TRBJ2-7
ASSLGRSYEQY
>13|TRBV9|TRBJ2-7
ASSVGSTSSSEQY
>14|TRBV25-1|TRBJ2-6
ASRKAGVSGANVLT
>16|TRBV7-3|TRBJ2-3
ASSLTGSGTTLTDTQY
>12|TRBV28|TRBJ2-3
ASSFQGSTDTQY
>12|TRBV28|TRBJ1-2
ACLKGRAGYGYT